The TCR beta chain described here comes from a study of blood T cell repertoires in COVID-19. Whole-study context: COVID-19 samples, acute and convalescent, were from the United States, Italy and Spain. Sample material is recorded as cDNA or gDNA derived from T cells, B-cell-depleted T cells, or PBMCs.

The CDR3 contains 14 residues. CDR1 is MRHNA, CDR2 SNTAGT, per germline. V trimming: 2 bases; J trimming: 9 bases; junction bases outside the gene matches: 0. How the authors handled the data: Scientists estimated how many nucleated cells there were by amplifying reference gene primers. Repertoires were generated with immunoSEQ multiplex PCR, while TCRdb's copy carries only in-frame clones and drops some. V and J calls plus clone size are reproduced from that table; the DNA served to infer D and trimming. The top ten clones hold roughly 2.1% of a sample with about 280,000 clones, approximately 83% of them seen once.

This sequence was found in a woman aged 25-40 years who had recovered from COVID-19. The chain recombines TRBV6-4 with TRBJ1-6; the match to TRBD1 covers 11 bases. The source material was peripheral blood. CDR3 in amino acids: CASSDGTGGSPLHF. CDR3 bases: TGTGCCAGCAGTGACGGGACAGGGGGTTCACCCCTCCACTTT.